The present entry profiles one T cell receptor (beta chain) with its context. What it binds is unknown. This CDR3 contains 15 residues. Germline loops: CDR1 SGHTA, CDR2 FQGNSA. Trimming cost V 1 base and J 0 bases, with 10 bases left between them. Across several immunoSEQ plates, the genomic DNA of each subset was split evenly. Sequenced by immunoSEQ multiplex PCR; TCRdb stores in-frame clones only, minus some. Of about 2.2 million clones in the sample, 93% were seen once. The entry originates in a study of shared clonotypes between healthy human individuals. Whole-study findings and limits: It was only blood that was sampled, and tissue repertoires likely differ. All-four-donor shared clonotypes had higher generation probabilities than non-shared clonotypes did.

CD45RO-negative, CCR7-selected cells formed the naive CD8 fraction, which excluded terminally differentiated effector memory CD45RA+ cells. The source is a man aged 18 to 30 in good health. Some clones in this sample may be carry-over from other donors' samples. Sequencing was performed on naive CD8+ T cells from PBMCs. This chain uses TRBV7-2 with TRBJ2-7; D is perhaps TRBD1 (6 bases). The CDR3 DNA sequence: TGTGCCAGCAGCTTAGGAAGGGACACCTCCTACGAGCAGTACTTC. It translates to CASSLGRDTSYEQYF. Drawing the rest from reference TRBV7-2 and TRBJ2-7, the complete variable domain is GAGVSQSPSNKVTEKGKDVELRCDPISGHTALYWYRQSLGQGLEFLIYFQGNSAPDKSGLPSDRFSAERTGGSVSTLTIQRTQQEDSAVYLCASSLGRDTSYEQYFGPGTRLTVT.